A single sample gave rise to the 21 T cell receptor beta chains below, sequenced in a study of regulatory T cells in long-lasting Graves disease. iRepertoire HTBI primers and Arm-PCR of CDR3 regions built TCR beta libraries. TCRdb re-derived calls from the multiplex PCR reads in MiXCR, one entry per CDR3 protein. The table lists about 460,000 distinct CDR3 sequences, around a fifth of them singletons. Stated time point: persistent/refractory GD, antithyroid drugs over 5 years with positive TRAb. PBMCs provided the RNA from which the TCR library was made. Specimen: peripheral blood mononuclear cells (PBMCs), collected when the disease was refractory, from a patient treated with antithyroid drugs. These receptor sequences come from a female donor with Graves disease.

There are many counts of this clonotype. The rearrangement links TRBV28 to TRBJ1-2; D gene uncertain. From germline, CDR1 is MDHEN and CDR2 SYDVKM. V was cut by 0 bases and J by 2 bases, with 10 bases left in between. The CDR3 has 15 residues. CDR3 nucleotide sequence: TGTGCCAGCAGTTTATGGGCAGATCAGAACTATGGCTACACCTTC. Encoded protein: CASSLWADQNYGYTF.

In DNA form, the CDR3 reads TGCGCCAGCAGCTTGGTACAATTCGGCTACGAGCAGTACTTC. Its protein product is CASSLVQFGYEQYF. The chain uses TRBV5-1 and TRBJ2-7, with D unresolved. V was pared by 0 bases and J by 3 bases, with 10 bases between. This CDR3 has 14 amino acids. Germline lookup yields CDR1 SGHRS and CDR2 YFSETQ.

This clonotype showed up many times. The chain has TRBV6-9 and TRBJ2-5; 10 bases map to TRBD2. This CDR3 has 16 residues. Germline CDR1 reads MNHGY; CDR2 reads SVAAGI. V dropped 3 bases and J dropped 5; count of bases not matched to a gene: 9. The CDR3 DNA sequence: TGTGCCAGCAGTTACTCTCCTAGCGGGGGTCGGGAGACCCAGTACTTC. This codes for CASSYSPSGGRETQYF.

This clonotype was seen at least ten times. The chain employs TRBV12-3 or TRBV12-4 and TRBJ2-7; possibly TRBD1 for D (6 bases). The CDR3 extends over 14 amino acids. V lost 1 base and J lost 4, with 11 bases in between. The CDR3 region has the DNA TGTGCCAGCAGTTTAGTCGGACAGCATTACGAGCAGTACTTC. Translation: CASSLVGQHYEQYF.

Details on this clonotype: A read error may explain this, as a much larger clone is one base away. This chain uses TRBV5-8 with TRBJ2-7, with a tentative D call TRBD2 (6 bases). Trimming shortened V by 7 bases and J by 0 bases, and 23 bases separated the two germline ends. This CDR3 contains 17 residues. Looked up from germline, CDR1 is SGHTS and CDR2 is YDEGEE. Here the CDR3 DNA reads TGTGCCAGCGGCCTCCGGGGGTCGACGTCTAGCTCCTACGAGCAGTACTTC. Its translation is CASGLRGSTSSSYEQYF.

This clonotype has only one observation. The chain uses TRBV12-3 or TRBV12-4 and TRBJ2-3; no definite D call. The CDR3 length is 16 residues. V lost 6 bases and J lost 0, with 16 bases in between. The CDR3 region has the DNA TGTGCCAGCAGCCCCGGCTGGGGTTCTAGCACAGATACGCAGTATTTT. Protein sequence: CASSPGWGSSTDTQYF.

This clonotype was recorded at least ten times. One end of the junction varies from germline; a read error may be responsible. This sequence joins TRBV2 and TRBJ2-7; TRBD2 is a possible D gene (5 bases). The CDR3 spans 12 residues. Germline V CDR1 and CDR2: SNHLY, FYNNEI. CDR3 amino acids: CASSTWESRASF. In DNA form, the CDR3 reads TGTGCCAGCTCAACCTGGGAGAGCAGAGCGTCCTTC.

The rearrangement links TRBV25-1 to TRBJ2-2, with TRBD2 matching 7 bases. The CDR3 has 16 amino acids. The V and J ends lost 2 bases and 1 base, in that order; junction bases with no gene match: 4. Looked up from germline, CDR1 is MGHDK and CDR2 is SYGVNS. The CDR3 coding sequence is TGTGCCAGCAGTGAACAGGTAGCGGGGAACACCGGGGAGCTGTTTTTT. Amino acid sequence: CASSEQVAGNTGELFF.

Points on this clonotype: A much larger clone differs by one base, so this may be a read error. J is TRBJ1-5 and V is TRBV6-5; D gene ambiguous. The germline V gene has CDR1 MNHEY and CDR2 SVGAGI. The CDR3 extends over 13 amino acids. V was cut by 4 bases and J by 4 bases, with 8 bases left in between. The CDR3 region is CASSWCFNQPQHF. CDR3 DNA: TGTGCCAGCAGTTGGTGTTTTAATCAGCCCCAGCATTTT.

This clonotype was detected many times. The gene calls are TRBV28 and TRBJ2-7, with D perhaps assigned TRBD1 or TRBD2 (5 bases each). This CDR3 comprises 12 residues. V lost 8 bases and J 5 bases, leaving 13 bases between the germline ends. CDR1 and CDR2 (germline): MDHEN, SYDVKM. The CDR3 sequence is CASDGADHEQYF. For the CDR3, the DNA is TGTGCCAGCGACGGGGCTGACCACGAGCAGTACTTC.

Turning to this clonotype: This clone may be a read error of a much larger clone one base away. The chain joins TRBV20-1 to TRBJ2-7, with 7 bases identical to TRBD1. Germline values: CDR1 DFQATT, CDR2 SNEGSKA (reference sequence). V gave up 2 bases and J gave up 3 bases; unmatched junction bases: 10. The CDR3 has 15 amino acids. The CDR3 loop is CSARSLQGYVYEQYF. CDR3 bases: TGCAGTGCTAGAAGTTTACAGGGGTATGTCTACGAGCAGTACTTC.

This clonotype was detected many times. This rearrangement joins TRBV20-1 to TRBJ2-7, with 16 bases matching TRBD2. The CDR3 is 16 amino acids. With V trimmed by 6 bases and J by 4 bases, 9 bases remained unmatched. Germline assignment: CDR1 DFQATT and CDR2 SNEGSKA (reference sequence). The CDR3 region is CSAFGTSGGAGYEQYF. Written as DNA, the CDR3 is TGCAGTGCCTTCGGGACTAGCGGGGGGGCGGGTTACGAGCAGTACTTC.

Ten or more counts support this clonotype. CDR3 sequence reads: CASSEAGGYGYTF. Here the CDR3 DNA reads TGTGCCAGCAGTGAAGCAGGGGGGTACGGCTACACCTTC. The chain joins TRBV2 to TRBJ1-2, with D perhaps TRBD1 (6 bases). Per the germline V gene, CDR1 is SNHLY and CDR2 is FYNNEI. Trimming took 0 bases from V and 8 from J, leaving 10 bases between them. CDR3 size: 13 residues.

V usage is TRBV9 and J usage is TRBJ2-7; D not resolved. The CDR3 totals 13 residues. Between the trimmed V and J ends, which lost 1 base and 5 bases, there was a span of 10 bases. The V gene's germline CDR1 is SGDLS and CDR2 YYNGEE. The CDR3 DNA reads as TGTGCCAGCAGCGTACTCCATTCCGACGAGCAGTACTTC. It encodes CASSVLHSDEQYF.

The chain joins TRBV28 to TRBJ2-5; TRBD1 agrees at 9 bases. After removal of 7 bases from V and 2 bases from J, the junction contained 11 bases not matched to a gene. The germline CDR1 and CDR2 sequences are MDHEN and SYDVKM. CDR3 size: 16 residues. CDR3 region: CASILTGGLGQETQYF. CDR3 DNA: TGTGCCAGCATACTTACAGGGGGCTTGGGGCAAGAGACCCAGTACTTC.

The table lists this clonotype with a few counts. The genes are TRBV30 and TRBJ1-1, with D perhaps TRBD1 (5 bases). The CDR3 is 13 amino acids. V was clipped by 5 bases and J by 0 bases, with 10 bases between them. The V gene's germline CDR1 is GTSNPN and CDR2 SVGIG (reference sequence). The CDR3 DNA reads TGTGCCTGGGGGGACGGGATGAACACTGAAGCTTTCTTT. This encodes CAWGDGMNTEAFF.

This clonotype appeared a few times. V usage is TRBV7-9 and J usage is TRBJ1-2; D gene uncertain. Germline values: CDR1 SEHNR, CDR2 FQNEAQ (reference sequence). The CDR3 contains 11 residues. The V end was cut by 0 bases, the J end by 8 bases, with 4 bases between. CDR3 residues: CASSLAEGYTF. CDR3 DNA sequence: TGTGCCAGCAGCTTAGCAGAGGGCTACACCTTC.

The genes are TRBV20-1 and TRBJ2-7; D unclear. Per germline, CDR1 DFQATT and CDR2 SNEGSKA (reference sequence). V shed 0 bases and J shed 5 bases, with 5 bases lying between them. The CDR3 length is 11 residues. The CDR3 reads CSARDGNEQYF. The CDR3 coding sequence is TGCAGTGCTAGAGATGGGAACGAGCAGTACTTC.

This clonotype was seen only a few times. The chain joins TRBV20-1 to TRBJ1-1; D unclear. The germline gives CDR1 DFQATT, CDR2 SNEGSKA (reference sequence). There are 13 residues in the CDR3. The V end was cut by 0 bases, the J end by 7 bases, with 12 bases between. CDR3 sequence: CSARDRAGFEAFF. The DNA for the CDR3 is TGCAGTGCTAGAGATCGAGCAGGCTTTGAAGCTTTCTTT.

This chain links TRBV5-1 with TRBJ2-2; D could derive from TRBD1 or TRBD2 (5 bases each). V lost 3 bases, J lost 0 bases, and 12 bases lay in between. CDR1 is SGHRS, CDR2 YFSETQ, per germline. The CDR3 totals 16 residues. The CDR3 region has the DNA TGCGCCAGCAGCTGGACCGGGACCACGAACACCGGGGAGCTGTTTTTT. This sequence encodes CASSWTGTTNTGELFF.

Written as DNA, the CDR3 is TGCAGTGCTGCCCGGGGTAGCTCCTACAATGAGCAGTTCTTC. Amino acids: CSAARGSSYNEQFF. The chain recombines TRBV20-1 with TRBJ2-1, with D possibly matching TRBD2 (5 bases). Germline CDR1 DFQATT, CDR2 SNEGSKA (reference sequence). The CDR3 spans 14 residues. Trimming stripped 5 bases from V and 0 bases from J, with 11 bases between.